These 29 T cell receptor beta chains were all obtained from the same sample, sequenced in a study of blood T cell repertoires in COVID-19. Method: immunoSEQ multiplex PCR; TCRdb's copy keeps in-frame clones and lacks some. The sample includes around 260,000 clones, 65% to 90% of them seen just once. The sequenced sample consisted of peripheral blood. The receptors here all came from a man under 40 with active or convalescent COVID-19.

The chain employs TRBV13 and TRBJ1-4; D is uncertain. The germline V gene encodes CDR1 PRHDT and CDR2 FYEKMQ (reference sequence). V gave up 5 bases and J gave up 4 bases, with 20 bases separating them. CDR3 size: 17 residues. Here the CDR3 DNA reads TGTGCCAGCAGCCCGCGACCCCGGGAGCTCGATAATGAAAAACTGTTTTTT. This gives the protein CASSPRPRELDNEKLFF.

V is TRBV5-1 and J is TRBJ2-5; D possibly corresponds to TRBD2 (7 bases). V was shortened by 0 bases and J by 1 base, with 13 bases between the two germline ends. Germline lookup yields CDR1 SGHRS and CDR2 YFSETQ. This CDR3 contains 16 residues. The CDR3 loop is CASSLAGGPPQETQYF. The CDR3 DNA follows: TGCGCCAGCAGCTTGGCCGGGGGGCCACCCCAAGAGACCCAGTACTTC.

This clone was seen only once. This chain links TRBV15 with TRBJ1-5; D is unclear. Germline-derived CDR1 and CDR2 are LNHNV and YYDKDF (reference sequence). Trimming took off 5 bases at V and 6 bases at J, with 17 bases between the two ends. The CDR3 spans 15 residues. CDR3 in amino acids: CATSDTRAVFQPQHF. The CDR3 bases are TGTGCCACCAGCGACACGCGGGCAGTATTTCAGCCCCAGCATTTT.

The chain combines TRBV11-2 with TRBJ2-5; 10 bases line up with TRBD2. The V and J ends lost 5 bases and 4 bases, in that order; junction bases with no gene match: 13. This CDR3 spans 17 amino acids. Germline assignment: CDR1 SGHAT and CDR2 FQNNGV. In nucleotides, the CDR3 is TGTGCCAGCAGCCAAAGAGGGCTAGCGGGGGAGACAGAGACCCAGTACTTC. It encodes CASSQRGLAGETETQYF.

The DNA for the CDR3 is TGTGCCAGCAGCGAGGGGGCCCGAGTAAACATTCAGTACTTC. Translating gives CASSEGARVNIQYF. The chain uses TRBV11-2 and TRBJ2-4; 7 bases agree with TRBD1. The germline V gene has CDR1 SGHAT and CDR2 FQNNGV. The CDR3 covers 14 residues. Trimming cost V 5 bases and J 6 bases; bases outside gene matches: 7.

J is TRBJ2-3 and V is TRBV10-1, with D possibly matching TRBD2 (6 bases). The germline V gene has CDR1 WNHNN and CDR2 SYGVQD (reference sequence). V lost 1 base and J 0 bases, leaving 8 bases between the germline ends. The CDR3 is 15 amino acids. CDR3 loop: CASSEFAGSTDTQYF. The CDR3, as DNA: TGCGCCAGCAGTGAGTTTGCGGGGAGCACAGATACGCAGTATTTT.

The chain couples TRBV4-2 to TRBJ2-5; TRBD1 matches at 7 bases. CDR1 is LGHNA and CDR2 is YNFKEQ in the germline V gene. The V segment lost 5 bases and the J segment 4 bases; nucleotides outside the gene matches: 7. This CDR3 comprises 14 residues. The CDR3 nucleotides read TGTGCCAGCAGCTCGTACAGGGGATCAGAGACCCAGTACTTC. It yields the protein CASSSYRGSETQYF.

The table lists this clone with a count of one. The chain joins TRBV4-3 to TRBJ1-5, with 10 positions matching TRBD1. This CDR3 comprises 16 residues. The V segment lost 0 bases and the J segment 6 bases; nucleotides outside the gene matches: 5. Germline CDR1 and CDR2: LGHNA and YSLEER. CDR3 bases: TGCGCCAGCAGCCAAGATAACCGACAGGGGGCTCAGCCCCAGCATTTT. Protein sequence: CASSQDNRQGAQPQHF.

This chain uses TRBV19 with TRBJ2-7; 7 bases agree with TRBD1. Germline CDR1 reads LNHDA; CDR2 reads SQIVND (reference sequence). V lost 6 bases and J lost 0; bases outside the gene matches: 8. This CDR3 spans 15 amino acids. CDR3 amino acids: CASSWGQTGSYEQYF. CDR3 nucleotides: TGTGCCAGTAGCTGGGGACAGACCGGCTCCTACGAGCAGTACTTC.

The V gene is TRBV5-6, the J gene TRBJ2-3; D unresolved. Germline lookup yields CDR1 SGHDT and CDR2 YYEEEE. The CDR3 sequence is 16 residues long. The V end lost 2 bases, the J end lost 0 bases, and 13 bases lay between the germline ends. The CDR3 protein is CASSFSTAPSTDTQYF. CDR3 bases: TGTGCCAGCAGCTTTTCAACAGCACCTAGCACAGATACGCAGTATTTT.

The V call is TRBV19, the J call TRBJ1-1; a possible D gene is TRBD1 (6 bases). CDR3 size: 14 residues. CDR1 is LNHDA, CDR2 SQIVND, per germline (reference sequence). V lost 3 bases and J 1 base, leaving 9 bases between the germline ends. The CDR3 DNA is TGTGCCAGTAGTATCATACAGGGGAACACTGAAGCTTTCTTT. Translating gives CASSIIQGNTEAFF.

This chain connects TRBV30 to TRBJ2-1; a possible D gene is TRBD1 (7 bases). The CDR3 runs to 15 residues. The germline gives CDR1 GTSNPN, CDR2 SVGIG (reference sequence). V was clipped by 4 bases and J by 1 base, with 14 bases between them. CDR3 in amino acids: CAWKGRGASYNEQFF. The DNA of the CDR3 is TGTGCCTGGAAGGGCAGGGGGGCATCCTACAATGAGCAGTTCTTC.

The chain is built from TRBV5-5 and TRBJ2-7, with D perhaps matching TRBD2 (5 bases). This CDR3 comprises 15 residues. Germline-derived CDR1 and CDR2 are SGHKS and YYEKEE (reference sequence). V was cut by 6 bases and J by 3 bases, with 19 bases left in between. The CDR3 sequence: CASNFLAGTNYEQYF. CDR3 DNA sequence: TGTGCCAGCAACTTTCTTGCGGGCACTAACTACGAGCAGTACTTC.

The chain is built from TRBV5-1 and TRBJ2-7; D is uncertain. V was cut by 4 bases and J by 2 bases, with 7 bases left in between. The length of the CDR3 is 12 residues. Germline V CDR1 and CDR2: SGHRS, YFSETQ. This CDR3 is CASSRDTYEQYF. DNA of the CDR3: TGCGCCAGCAGCCGAGACACCTACGAGCAGTACTTC.

CDR3 sequence (DNA): TGCAGTGCTAGTGTGGGGACAGGATATGGCTACACCTTC. Protein sequence: CSASVGTGYGYTF. This sequence joins TRBV20-1 and TRBJ1-2; 8 bases are a match to TRBD1. The CDR3 totals 13 residues. Looked up from germline, CDR1 is DFQATT and CDR2 is SNEGSKA (reference sequence). V lost 3 bases, J lost 5 bases, and 5 bases stayed unmatched.

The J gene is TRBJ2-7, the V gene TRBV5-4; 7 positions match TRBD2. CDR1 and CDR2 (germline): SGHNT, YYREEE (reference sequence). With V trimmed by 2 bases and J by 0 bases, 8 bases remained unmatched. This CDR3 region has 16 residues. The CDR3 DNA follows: TGTGCCAGCAGCTTCGGTAGCGGGTTAAGCTCCTACGAGCAGTACTTC. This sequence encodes CASSFGSGLSSYEQYF.

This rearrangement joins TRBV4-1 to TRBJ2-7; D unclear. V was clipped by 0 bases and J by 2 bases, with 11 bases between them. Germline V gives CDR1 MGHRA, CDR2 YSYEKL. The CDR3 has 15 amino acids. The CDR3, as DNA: TGCGCCAGCAGCCAAGATCGAACAGCAACCTACGAGCAGTACTTC. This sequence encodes CASSQDRTATYEQYF.

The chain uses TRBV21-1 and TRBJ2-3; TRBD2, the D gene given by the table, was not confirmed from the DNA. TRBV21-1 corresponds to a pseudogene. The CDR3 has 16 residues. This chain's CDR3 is CASSSRRSLGTDTQYF. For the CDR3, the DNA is TGTGCCAGCAGCAGCCGGAGGTCTTTGGGCACAGATACGCAGTATTTT.

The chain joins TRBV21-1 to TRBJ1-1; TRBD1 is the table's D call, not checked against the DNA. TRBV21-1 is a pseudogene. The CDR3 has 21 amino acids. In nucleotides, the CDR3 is TGTGCCAGCAGCAAATCCAGAAACGGGACAGCCCCCCGGCCGGGAGAGACTGAAGCTTTCTTT. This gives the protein CASSKSRNGTAPRPGETEAFF.

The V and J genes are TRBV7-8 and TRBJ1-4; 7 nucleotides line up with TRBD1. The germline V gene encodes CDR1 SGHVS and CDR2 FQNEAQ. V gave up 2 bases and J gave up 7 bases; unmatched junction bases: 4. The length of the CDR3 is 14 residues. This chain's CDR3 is CASSLWKGAEKLFF. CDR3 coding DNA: TGTGCCAGCAGCTTATGGAAGGGGGCTGAAAAACTGTTTTTT.

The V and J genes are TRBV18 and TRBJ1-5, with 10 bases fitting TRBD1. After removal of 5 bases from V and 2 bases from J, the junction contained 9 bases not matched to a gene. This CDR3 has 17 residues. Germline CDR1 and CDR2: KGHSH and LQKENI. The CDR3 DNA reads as TGTGCCAGCTCATCGCGACAGGGGGCGGGTGGCAATCAGCCCCAGCATTTT. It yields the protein CASSSRQGAGGNQPQHF.

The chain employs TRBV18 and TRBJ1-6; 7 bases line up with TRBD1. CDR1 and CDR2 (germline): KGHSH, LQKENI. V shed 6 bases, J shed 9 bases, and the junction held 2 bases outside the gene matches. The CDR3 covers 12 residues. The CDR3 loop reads CASSRGSSPLHF. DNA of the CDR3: TGTGCCAGCTCCAGGGGGAGTTCACCCCTCCACTTT. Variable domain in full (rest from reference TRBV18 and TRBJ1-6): NAGVMQNPRHLVRRRGQEARLRCSPMKGHSHVYWYRQLPEEGLKFMVYLQKENIIDESGMPKERFSAEFPKEGPSILRIQQVVRGDSAAYFCASSRGSSPLHFGNGTRLTVT.

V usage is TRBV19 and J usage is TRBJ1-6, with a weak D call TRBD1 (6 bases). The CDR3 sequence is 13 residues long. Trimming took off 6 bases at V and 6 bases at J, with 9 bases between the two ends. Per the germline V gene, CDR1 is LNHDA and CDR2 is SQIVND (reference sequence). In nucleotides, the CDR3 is TGTGCCAGTAGGCAGGGGCTTAATTCACCCCTCCACTTT. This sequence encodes CASRQGLNSPLHF.

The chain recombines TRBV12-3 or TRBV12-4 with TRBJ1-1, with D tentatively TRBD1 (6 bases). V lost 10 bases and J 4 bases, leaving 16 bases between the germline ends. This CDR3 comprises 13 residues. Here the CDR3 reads CANDKTGSTEAFF. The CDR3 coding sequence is TGTGCCAACGATAAAACAGGGAGCACTGAAGCTTTCTTT.

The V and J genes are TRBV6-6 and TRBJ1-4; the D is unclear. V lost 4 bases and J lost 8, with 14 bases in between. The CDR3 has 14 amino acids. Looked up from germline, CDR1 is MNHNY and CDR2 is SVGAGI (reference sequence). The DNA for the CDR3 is TGTGCCAGCAGTTTAGTGGAGCTCGGCGAAAAACTGTTTTTT. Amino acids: CASSLVELGEKLFF.

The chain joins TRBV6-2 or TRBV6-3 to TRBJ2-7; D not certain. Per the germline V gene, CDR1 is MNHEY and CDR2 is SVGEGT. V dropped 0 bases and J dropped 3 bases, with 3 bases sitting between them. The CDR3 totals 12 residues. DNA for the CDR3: TGTGCCAGCAGTTACTCTAACTACGAGCAGTACTTC. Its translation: CASSYSNYEQYF.

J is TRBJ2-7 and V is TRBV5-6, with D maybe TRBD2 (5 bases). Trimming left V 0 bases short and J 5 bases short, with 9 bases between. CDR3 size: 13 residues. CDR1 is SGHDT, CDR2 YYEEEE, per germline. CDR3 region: CASSLVGDDEQYF. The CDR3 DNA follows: TGTGCCAGCAGCTTGGTCGGGGATGACGAGCAGTACTTC. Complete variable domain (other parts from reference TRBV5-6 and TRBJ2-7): DAGVTQSPTHLIKTRGQQVTLRCSPKSGHDTVSWYQQALGQGPQFIFQYYEEEERQRGNFPDRFSGHQFPNYSSELNVNALLLGDSALYLCASSLVGDDEQYFGPGTRLTVT.

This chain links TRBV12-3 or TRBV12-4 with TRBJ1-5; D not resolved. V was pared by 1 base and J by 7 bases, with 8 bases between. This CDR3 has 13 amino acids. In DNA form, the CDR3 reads TGTGCCAGCAGTTTAGGAACTTTGCAGCCCCAGCATTTT. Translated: CASSLGTLQPQHF.

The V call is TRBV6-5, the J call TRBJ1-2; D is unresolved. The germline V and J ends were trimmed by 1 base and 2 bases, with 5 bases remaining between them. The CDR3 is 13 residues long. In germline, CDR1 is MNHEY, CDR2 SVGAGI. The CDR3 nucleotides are TGTGCCAGCAGTTACTGGGAGAACTATGGCTACACCTTC. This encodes CASSYWENYGYTF.